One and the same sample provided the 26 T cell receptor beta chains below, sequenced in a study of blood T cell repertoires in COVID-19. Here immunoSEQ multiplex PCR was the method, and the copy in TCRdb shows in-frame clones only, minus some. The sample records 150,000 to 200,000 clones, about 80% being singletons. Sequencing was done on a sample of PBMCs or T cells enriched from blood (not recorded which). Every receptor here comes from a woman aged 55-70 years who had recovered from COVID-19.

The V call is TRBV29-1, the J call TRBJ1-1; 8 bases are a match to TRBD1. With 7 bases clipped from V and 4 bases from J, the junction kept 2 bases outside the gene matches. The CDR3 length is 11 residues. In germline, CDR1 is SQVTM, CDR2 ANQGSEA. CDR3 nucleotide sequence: TGCAGCGCCACAGGGGGCACTGAAGCTTTCTTT. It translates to CSATGGTEAFF.

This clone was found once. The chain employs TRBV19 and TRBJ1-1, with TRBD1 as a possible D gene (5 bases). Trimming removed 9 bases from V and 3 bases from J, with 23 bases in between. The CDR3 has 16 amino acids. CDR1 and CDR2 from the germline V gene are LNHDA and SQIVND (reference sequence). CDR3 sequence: CARAFGREGFDTEAFF. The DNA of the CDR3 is TGTGCCAGGGCCTTCGGCAGGGAAGGGTTTGACACTGAAGCTTTCTTT.

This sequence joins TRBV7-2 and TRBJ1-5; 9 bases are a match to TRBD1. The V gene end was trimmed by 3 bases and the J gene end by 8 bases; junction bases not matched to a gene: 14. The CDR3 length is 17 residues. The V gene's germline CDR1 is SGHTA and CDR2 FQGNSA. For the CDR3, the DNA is TGTGCCAGCAGCTTGCCCGGGACAGGGTTCTTCAGGAAGCCCCAGCATTTT. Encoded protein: CASSLPGTGFFRKPQHF.

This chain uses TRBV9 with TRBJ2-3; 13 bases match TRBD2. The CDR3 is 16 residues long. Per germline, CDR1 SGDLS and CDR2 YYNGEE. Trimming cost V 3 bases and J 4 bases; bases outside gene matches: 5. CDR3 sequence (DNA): TGTGCCAGCAGCGCGGAACTAGCGGGGGGGCCAGATACGCAGTATTTT. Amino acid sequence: CASSAELAGGPDTQYF.

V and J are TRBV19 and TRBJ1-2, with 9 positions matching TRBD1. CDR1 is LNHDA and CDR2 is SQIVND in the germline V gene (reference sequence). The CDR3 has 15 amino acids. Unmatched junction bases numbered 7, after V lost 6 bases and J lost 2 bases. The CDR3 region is CASSPGGTGNYGYTF. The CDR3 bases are TGTGCCAGTAGCCCTGGCGGGACAGGGAACTATGGCTACACCTTC.

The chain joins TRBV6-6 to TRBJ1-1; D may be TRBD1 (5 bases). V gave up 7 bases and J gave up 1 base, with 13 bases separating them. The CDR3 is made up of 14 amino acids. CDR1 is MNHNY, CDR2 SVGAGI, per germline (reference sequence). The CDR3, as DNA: TGTGCCAGCACGGGGGACTTTAGGAACACTGAAGCTTTCTTT. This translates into CASTGDFRNTEAFF.

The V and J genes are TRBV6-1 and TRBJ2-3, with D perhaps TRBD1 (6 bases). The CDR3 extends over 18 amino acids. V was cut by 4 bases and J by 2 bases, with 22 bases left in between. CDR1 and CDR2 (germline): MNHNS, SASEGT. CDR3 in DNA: TGTGCCAGCAGTGTAGGCGCTGGGGGCGGTAGGAACACAGATACGCAGTATTTT. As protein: CASSVGAGGGRNTDTQYF.

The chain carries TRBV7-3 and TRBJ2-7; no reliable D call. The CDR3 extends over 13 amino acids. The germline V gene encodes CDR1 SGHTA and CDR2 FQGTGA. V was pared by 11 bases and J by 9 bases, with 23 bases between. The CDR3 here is CASPTWPSSLQYF. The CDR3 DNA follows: TGTGCCTCACCTACCTGGCCTAGTTCGCTGCAGTACTTC.

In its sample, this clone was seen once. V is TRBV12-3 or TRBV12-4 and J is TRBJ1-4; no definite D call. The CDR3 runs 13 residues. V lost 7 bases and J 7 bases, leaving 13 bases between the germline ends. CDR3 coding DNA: TGTGCCAGCACCCAAACGACGGGTGAAAAACTGTTTTTT. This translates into CASTQTTGEKLFF.

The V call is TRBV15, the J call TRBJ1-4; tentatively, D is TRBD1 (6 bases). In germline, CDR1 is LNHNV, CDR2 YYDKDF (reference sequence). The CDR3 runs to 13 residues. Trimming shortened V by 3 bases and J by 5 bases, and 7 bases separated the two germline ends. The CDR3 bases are TGTGCCACCAGCAGGAGGGGGAATGAAAAACTGTTTTTT. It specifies CATSRRGNEKLFF.

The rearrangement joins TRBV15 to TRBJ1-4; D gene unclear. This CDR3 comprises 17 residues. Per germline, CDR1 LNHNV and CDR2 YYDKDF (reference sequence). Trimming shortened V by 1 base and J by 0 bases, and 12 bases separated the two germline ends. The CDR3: CATSRGRGTATNEKLFF. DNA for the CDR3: TGTGCCACCAGCAGAGGTCGGGGAACCGCAACTAATGAAAAACTGTTTTTT.

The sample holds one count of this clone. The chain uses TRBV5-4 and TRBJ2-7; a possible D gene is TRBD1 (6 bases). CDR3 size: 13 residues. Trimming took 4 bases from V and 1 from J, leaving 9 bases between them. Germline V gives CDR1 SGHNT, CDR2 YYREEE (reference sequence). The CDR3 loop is CASSTDRSYEQYF. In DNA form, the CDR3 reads TGTGCCAGCAGCACCGACAGGTCCTACGAGCAGTACTTC.

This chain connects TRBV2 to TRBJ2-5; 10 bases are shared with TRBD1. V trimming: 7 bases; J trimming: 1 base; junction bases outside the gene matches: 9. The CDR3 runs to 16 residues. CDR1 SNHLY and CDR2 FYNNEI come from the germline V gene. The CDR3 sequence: CASTLTGGSSQETQYF. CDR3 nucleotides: TGTGCCAGCACCCTGACAGGGGGCAGTTCCCAAGAGACCCAGTACTTC.

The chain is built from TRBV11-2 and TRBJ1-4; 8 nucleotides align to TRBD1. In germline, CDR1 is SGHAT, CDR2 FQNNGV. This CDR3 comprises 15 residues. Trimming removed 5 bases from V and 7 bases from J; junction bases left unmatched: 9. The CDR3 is CASSAGGTGAEKLFF. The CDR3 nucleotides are TGTGCCAGCAGCGCTGGCGGGACAGGAGCTGAAAAACTGTTTTTT.

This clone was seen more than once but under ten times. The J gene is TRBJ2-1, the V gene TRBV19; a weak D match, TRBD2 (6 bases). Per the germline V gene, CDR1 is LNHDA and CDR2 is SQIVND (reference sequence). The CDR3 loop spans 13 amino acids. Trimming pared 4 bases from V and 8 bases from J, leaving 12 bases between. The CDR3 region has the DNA TGTGCCAGTAGTAAATCGGGAGAGGATGAGCAGTTCTTC. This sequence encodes CASSKSGEDEQFF. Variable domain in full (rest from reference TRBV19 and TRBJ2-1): DGGITQSPKYLFRKEGQNVTLSCEQNLNHDAMYWYRQDPGQGLRLIYYSQIVNDFQKGDIAEGYSVSREKKESFPLTVTSAQKNPTAFYLCASSKSGEDEQFFGPGTRLTVL.

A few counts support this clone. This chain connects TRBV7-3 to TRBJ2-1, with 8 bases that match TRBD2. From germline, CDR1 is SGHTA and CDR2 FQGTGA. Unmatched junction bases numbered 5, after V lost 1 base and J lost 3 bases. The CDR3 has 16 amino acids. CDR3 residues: CASSLSPSGGYNEQFF. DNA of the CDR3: TGTGCCAGCAGCTTAAGCCCAAGCGGGGGCTACAATGAGCAGTTCTTC.

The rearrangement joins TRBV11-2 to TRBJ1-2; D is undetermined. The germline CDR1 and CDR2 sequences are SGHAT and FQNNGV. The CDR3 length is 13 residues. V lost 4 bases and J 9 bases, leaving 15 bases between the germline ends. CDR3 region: CASSYAGGLSYTF. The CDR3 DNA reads TGTGCCAGCAGCTACGCAGGTGGGCTAAGCTACACCTTC. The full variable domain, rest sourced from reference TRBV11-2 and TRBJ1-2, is EAGVAQSPRYKIIEKRQSVAFWCNPISGHATLYWYQQILGQGPKLLIQFQNNGVVDDSQLPKDRFSAERLKGVDSTLKIQPAKLEDSAVYLCASSYAGGLSYTFGSGTRLTVV.

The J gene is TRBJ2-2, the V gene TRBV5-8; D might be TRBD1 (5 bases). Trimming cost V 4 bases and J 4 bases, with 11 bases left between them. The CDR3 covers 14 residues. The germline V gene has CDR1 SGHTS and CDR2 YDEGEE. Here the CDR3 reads CASSPGITTGELFF. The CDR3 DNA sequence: TGTGCCAGCAGCCCAGGGATTACCACCGGGGAGCTGTTTTTT.

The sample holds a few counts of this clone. Here the CDR3 reads CASSVKPGQGAHNEQFF. CDR3 nucleotides: TGTGCCAGCAGCGTAAAACCCGGACAGGGGGCCCACAATGAGCAGTTCTTC. V gene TRBV9 combines with J gene TRBJ2-1; TRBD1 matches 11 bases. The CDR3 is 17 residues long. The junction had 8 bases not matched to a gene; V was cut back by 1 base and J by 5 bases. Germline loops: CDR1 SGDLS, CDR2 YYNGEE.

CDR3 region: CASRLQGATGELFF. The CDR3 DNA reads as TGCGCCAGCAGGTTACAGGGGGCAACCGGGGAGCTGTTTTTT. The V call is TRBV5-1, the J call TRBJ2-2; 9 positions match TRBD1. The length of the CDR3 is 14 residues. J gave up 5 bases and V 5 bases, and 4 bases lay outside the gene matches. CDR1 and CDR2 (germline): SGHRS, YFSETQ.

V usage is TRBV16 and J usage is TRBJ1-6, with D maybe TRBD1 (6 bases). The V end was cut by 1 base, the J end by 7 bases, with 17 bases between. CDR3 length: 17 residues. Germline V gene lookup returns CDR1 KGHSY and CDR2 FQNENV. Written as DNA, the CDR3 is TGTGCCAGCAGCCAATATGACGCGGGGGGGGCAAATTCACCCCTCCACTTT. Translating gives CASSQYDAGGANSPLHF.

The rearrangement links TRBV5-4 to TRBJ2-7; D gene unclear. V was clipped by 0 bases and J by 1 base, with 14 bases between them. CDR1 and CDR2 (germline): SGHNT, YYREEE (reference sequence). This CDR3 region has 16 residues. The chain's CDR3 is CASSLAGDPKSYEQYF. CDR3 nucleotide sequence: TGTGCCAGCAGCTTGGCCGGAGATCCTAAATCCTACGAGCAGTACTTC.

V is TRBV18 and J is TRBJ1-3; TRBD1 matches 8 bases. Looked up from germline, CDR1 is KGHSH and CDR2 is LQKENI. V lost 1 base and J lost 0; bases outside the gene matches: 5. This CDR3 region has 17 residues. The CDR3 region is CASSPLGQGLSGNTIYF. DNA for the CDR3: TGTGCCAGCTCACCACTTGGACAGGGCCTCTCTGGAAACACCATATATTTT. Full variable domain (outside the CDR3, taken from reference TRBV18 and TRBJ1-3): NAGVMQNPRHLVRRRGQEARLRCSPMKGHSHVYWYRQLPEEGLKFMVYLQKENIIDESGMPKERFSAEFPKEGPSILRIQQVVRGDSAAYFCASSPLGQGLSGNTIYFGEGSWLTVV.

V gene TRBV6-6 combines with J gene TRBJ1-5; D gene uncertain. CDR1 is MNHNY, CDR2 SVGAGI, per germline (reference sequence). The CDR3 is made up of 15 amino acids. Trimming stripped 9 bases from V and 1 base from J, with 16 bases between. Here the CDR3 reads CASSNREISNQPQHF. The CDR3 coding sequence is TGTGCCAGTAGTAACCGGGAAATCAGCAATCAGCCCCAGCATTTT.

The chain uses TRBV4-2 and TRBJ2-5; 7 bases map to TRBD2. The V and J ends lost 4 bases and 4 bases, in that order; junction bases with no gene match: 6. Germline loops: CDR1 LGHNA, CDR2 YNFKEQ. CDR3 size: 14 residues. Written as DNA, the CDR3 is TGTGCCAGCAGCCCAGACGGACTAGGAGAGACCCAGTACTTC. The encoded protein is CASSPDGLGETQYF.

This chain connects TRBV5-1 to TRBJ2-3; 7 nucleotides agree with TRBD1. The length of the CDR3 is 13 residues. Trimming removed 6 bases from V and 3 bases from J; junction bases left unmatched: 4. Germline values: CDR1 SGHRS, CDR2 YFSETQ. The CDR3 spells CASTDRVTDTQYF. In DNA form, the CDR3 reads TGCGCCAGCACCGACAGGGTAACAGATACGCAGTATTTT.